The source of this T cell receptor beta chain is a study of blood T cell repertoires in COVID-19. Background on the study: Specimens from acute and convalescent COVID-19 originated in the United States, Italy and Spain. PBMCs, B-cell-depleted T cells, or T cells were the source of the cDNA or gDNA that made up the material.

CDR1 SGHTA and CDR2 FQGNSA come from the germline V gene. V gave up 1 base and J gave up 3 bases; unmatched junction bases: 2. The CDR3 totals 14 residues. Repertoires were generated with immunoSEQ multiplex PCR, while TCRdb's copy carries only in-frame clones and drops some. The table lists roughly 81,000 clones, 70% to 90% of them singletons, with approximately 12% in the top ten. This clone was found once. The sequencing sample was made of peripheral blood. The chain is built from TRBV7-2 and TRBJ2-7; 8 bases line up with TRBD1. The source of this sequence is a man between 65 and 85 years old with active or convalescent COVID-19. The DNA of the CDR3 is TGTGCCAGCAGCTTAGGACAGGGGCTCTACGAGCAGTACTTC. Encoded protein: CASSLGQGLYEQYF.